This T cell receptor beta chain was documented in a study of blood T cell repertoires in COVID-19. Study background: The origin of the acute and convalescent COVID-19 samples was the United States, Italy and Spain. PBMCs, B-cell-depleted T cells, or T cells provided the cDNA or gDNA that made up the material.

Produced via immunoSEQ multiplex PCR; TCRdb's table is partial and in-frame only. The data hold roughly 130,000 clones, with about 80% observed a single time. V dropped 5 bases and J dropped 7; count of bases not matched to a gene: 10. The CDR3 is 15 residues long. CDR1 and CDR2 from the germline V gene are SGHNT and YENEEA. The sequence was obtained from a man aged 45-60 years with acute or convalescent COVID-19. The sample consisted of peripheral blood. This sequence joins TRBV11-3 and TRBJ2-2; 7 bases align to TRBD1. CDR3 loop: CASSTLTGQGGELFF. Here the CDR3 DNA reads TGTGCCAGCAGCACCCTGACAGGGCAGGGCGGGGAGCTGTTTTTT.